What follows describes a single TCR beta chain. Treatment defined: around 19 received Ad26.COV2.S at low or high dose, single or two shots; about five received placebo; per-sample allocation not given. Sampling happened 63 days after the first vaccine or placebo injection. Built on an Ad26 vector, the vaccine expressed Wuhan-strain SARS-CoV-2 spike. CDR3 size: 15 residues. V was clipped by 1 base and J by 9 bases, with 16 bases between them. Germline values: CDR1 SEHNR, CDR2 FQNEAQ (reference sequence). This sample was included in a study of Ad26.COV2.S vaccination and SARS-CoV-2 variants. Study summary: Ad26.COV2.S given intramuscularly, once or twice 56 days apart.

The table came from immunoSEQ multiplex PCR; TCRdb's copy has only in-frame clones and leaves some out. Of 250,000 or so clones listed, roughly 85% are singletons. The sequence derives from a person aged 18 to 59 who received the Ad26.COV2.S COVID-19 vaccine or a placebo. The sample here was peripheral blood, taken in a trial of Ad26.COV2.S vaccine versus placebo. The chain recombines TRBV7-9 with TRBJ1-5; no firm D call. The CDR3 loop reads CASSLELGSSSPQHF. The CDR3 DNA sequence: TGTGCCAGCAGCTTAGAACTGGGGAGTAGCTCGCCCCAGCATTTT.